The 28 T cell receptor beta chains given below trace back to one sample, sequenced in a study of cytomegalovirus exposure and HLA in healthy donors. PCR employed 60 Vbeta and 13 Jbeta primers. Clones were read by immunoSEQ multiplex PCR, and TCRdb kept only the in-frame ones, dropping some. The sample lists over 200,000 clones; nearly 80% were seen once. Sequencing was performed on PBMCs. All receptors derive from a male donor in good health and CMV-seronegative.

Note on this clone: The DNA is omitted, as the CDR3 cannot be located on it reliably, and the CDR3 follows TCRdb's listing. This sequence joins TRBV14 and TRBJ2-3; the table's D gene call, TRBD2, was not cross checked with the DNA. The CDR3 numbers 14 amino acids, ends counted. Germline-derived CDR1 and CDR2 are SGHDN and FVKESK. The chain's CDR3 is CASSQDFGGGAWYF.

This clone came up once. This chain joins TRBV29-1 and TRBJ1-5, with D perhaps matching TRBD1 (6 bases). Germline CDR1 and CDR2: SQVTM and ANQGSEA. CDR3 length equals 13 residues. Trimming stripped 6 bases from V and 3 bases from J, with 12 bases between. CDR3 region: CSVGGGLNQPQHF. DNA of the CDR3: TGCAGCGTGGGGGGGGGCCTCAATCAGCCCCAGCATTTT.

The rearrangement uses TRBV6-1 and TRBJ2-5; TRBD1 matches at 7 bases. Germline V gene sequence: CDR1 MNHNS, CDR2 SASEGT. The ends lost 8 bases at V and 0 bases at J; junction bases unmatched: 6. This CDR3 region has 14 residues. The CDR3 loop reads CASPLGQNQETQYF. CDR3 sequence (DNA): TGTGCCAGCCCCTTGGGACAGAACCAAGAGACCCAGTACTTC.

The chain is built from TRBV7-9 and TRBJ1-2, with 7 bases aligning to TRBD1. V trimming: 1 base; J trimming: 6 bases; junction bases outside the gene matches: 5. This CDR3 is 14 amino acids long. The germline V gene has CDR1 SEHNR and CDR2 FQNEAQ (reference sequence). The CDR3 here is CASSLEGARNGYTF. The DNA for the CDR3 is TGTGCCAGCAGCTTAGAGGGGGCGCGAAATGGCTACACCTTC.

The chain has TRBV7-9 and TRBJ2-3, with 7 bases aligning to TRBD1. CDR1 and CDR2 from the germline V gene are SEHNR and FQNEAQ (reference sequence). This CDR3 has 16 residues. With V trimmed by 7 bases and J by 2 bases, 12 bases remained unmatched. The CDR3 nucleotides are TGTGCCAGCACCCTCGGGACAGCCGATTCCACAGATACGCAGTATTTT. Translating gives CASTLGTADSTDTQYF.

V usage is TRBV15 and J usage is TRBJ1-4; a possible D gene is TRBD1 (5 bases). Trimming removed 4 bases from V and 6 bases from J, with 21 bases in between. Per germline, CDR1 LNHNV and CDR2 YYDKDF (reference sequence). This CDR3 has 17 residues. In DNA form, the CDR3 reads TGTGCCACCAGCATAAGTGGCGGGGGAAATTGGGATGAAAAACTGTTTTTT. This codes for CATSISGGGNWDEKLFF. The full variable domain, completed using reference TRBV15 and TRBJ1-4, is DAMVIQNPRYQVTQFGKPVTLSCSQTLNHNVMYWYQQKSSQAPKLLFHYYDKDFNNEADTPDNFQSRRPNTSFCFLDIRSPGLGDTAMYLCATSISGGGNWDEKLFFGSGTQLSVL.

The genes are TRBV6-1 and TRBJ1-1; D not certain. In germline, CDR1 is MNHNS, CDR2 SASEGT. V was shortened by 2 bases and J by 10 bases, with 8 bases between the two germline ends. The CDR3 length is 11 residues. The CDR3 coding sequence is TGTGCCAGCAGTGAATCGCGTGGAGCTTTCTTT. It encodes CASSESRGAFF.

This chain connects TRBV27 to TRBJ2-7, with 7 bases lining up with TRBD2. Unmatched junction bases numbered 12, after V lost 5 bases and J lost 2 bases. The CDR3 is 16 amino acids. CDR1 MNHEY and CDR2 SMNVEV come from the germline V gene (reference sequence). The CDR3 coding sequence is TGTGCCAGCAGTCGTCTCTCAGCGGGGAGCACCTACGAGCAGTACTTC. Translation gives CASSRLSAGSTYEQYF.

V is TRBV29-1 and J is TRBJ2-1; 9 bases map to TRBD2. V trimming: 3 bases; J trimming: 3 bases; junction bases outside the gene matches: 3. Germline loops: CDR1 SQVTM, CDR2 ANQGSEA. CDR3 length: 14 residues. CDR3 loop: CSVDGTSSYNEQFF. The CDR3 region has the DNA TGCAGCGTTGATGGGACTAGCAGCTACAATGAGCAGTTCTTC.

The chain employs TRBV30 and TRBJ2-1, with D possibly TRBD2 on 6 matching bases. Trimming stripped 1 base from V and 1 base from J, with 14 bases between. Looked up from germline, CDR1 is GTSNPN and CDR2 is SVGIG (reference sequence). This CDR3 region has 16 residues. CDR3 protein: CAWSAQGLDSYNEQFF. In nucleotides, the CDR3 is TGTGCCTGGAGTGCCCAGGGACTTGATTCCTACAATGAGCAGTTCTTC.

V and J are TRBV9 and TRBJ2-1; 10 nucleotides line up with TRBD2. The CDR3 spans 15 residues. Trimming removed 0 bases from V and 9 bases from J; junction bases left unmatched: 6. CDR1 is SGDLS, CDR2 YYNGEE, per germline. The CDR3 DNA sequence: TGTGCCAGCAGCGTAGCCACTAGCGGGACTGGTGAGCAGTTCTTC. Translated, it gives CASSVATSGTGEQFF.

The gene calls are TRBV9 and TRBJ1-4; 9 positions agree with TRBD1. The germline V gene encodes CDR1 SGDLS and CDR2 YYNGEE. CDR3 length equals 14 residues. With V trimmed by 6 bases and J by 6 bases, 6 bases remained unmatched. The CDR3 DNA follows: TGTGCCAGCAACTACAGGGGGCGAGATGAAAAACTGTTTTTT. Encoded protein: CASNYRGRDEKLFF.

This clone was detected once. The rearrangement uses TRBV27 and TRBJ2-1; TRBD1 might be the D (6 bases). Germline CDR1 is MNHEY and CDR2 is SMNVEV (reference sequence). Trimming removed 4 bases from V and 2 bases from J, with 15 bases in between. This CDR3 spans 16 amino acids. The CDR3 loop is CASSSATGYPYNEQFF. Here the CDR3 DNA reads TGTGCCAGCAGTTCTGCCACAGGGTACCCCTACAATGAGCAGTTCTTC.

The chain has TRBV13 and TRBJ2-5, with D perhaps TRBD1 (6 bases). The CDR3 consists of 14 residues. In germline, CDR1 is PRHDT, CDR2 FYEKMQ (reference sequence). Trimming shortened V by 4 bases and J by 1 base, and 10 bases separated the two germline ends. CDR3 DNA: TGTGCCAGCAGCTCTACAGGGAGCCAAGAGACCCAGTACTTC. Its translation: CASSSTGSQETQYF.

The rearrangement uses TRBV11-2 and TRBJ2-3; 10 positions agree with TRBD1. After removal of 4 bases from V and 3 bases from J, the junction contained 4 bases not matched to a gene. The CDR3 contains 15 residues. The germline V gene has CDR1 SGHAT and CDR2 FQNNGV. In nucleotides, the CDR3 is TGTGCCAGCAGCTCTCCGGGACAGGGGACAGATACGCAGTATTTT. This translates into CASSSPGQGTDTQYF.

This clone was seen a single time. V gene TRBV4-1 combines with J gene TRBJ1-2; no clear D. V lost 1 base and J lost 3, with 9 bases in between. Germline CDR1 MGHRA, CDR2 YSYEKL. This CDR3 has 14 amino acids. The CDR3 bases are TGCGCCAGCAGCCAAGGAACAGATTACTATGGCTACACCTTC. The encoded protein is CASSQGTDYYGYTF.

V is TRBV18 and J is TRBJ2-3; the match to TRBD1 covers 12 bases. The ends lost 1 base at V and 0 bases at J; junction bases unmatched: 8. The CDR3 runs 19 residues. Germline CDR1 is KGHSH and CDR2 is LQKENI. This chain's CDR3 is CASSPRSGQGATSTDTQYF. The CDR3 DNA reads TGTGCCAGCTCACCACGGTCGGGACAGGGGGCTACTAGCACAGATACGCAGTATTTT.

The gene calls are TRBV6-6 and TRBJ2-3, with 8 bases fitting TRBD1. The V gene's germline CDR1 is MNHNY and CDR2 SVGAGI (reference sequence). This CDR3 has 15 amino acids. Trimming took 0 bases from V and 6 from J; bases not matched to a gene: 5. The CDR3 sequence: CASSYSGQGGDTQYF. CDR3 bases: TGTGCCAGCAGTTACTCCGGACAGGGCGGGGATACGCAGTATTTT.

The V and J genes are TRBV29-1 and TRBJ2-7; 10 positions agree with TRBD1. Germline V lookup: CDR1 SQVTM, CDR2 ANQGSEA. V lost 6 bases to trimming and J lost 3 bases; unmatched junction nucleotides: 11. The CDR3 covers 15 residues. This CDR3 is CSVLPQDRGGYEQYF. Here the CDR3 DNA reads TGCAGCGTACTACCCCAGGACAGGGGGGGCTACGAGCAGTACTTC.

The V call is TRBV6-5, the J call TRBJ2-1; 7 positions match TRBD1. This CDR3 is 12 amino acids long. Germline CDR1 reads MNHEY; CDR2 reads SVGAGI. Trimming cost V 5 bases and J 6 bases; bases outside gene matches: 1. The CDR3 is CASSHRGNEQFF. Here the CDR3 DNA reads TGTGCCAGCAGTCACAGGGGCAATGAGCAGTTCTTC.

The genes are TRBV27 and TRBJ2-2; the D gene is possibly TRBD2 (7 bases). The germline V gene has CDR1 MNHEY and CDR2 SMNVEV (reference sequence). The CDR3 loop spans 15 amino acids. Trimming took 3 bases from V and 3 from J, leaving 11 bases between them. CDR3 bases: TGTGCCAGCAGTTTGGGGGCGGGAGACACCGGGGAGCTGTTTTTT. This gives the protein CASSLGAGDTGELFF.

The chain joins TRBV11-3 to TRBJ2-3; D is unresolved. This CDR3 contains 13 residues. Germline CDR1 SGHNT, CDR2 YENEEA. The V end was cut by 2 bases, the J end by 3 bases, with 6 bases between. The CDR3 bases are TGTGCCAGCAGCTTATTGAGTACAGATACGCAGTATTTT. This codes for CASSLLSTDTQYF.

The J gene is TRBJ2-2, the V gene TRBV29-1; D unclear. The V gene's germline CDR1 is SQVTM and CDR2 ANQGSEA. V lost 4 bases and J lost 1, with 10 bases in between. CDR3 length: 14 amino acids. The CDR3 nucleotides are TGCAGCGTTGTAGCCCACTGGAACACCGGGGAGCTGTTTTTT. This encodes CSVVAHWNTGELFF.

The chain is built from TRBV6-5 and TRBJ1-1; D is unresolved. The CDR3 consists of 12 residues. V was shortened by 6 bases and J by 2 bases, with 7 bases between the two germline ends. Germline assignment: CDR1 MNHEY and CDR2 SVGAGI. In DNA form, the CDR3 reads TGTGCCAGCAGCCCGACAAACACTGAAGCTTTCTTT. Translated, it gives CASSPTNTEAFF.

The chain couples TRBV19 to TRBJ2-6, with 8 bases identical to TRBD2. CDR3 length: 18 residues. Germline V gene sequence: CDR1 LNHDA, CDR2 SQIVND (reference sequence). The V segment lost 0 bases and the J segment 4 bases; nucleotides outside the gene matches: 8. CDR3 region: CASSIDREGTKGANVLTF. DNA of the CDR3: TGTGCCAGTAGTATAGATCGGGAGGGGACCAAAGGGGCCAACGTCCTGACTTTC. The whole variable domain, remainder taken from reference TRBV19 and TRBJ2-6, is DGGITQSPKYLFRKEGQNVTLSCEQNLNHDAMYWYRQDPGQGLRLIYYSQIVNDFQKGDIAEGYSVSREKKESFPLTVTSAQKNPTAFYLCASSIDREGTKGANVLTFGAGSRLTVL.

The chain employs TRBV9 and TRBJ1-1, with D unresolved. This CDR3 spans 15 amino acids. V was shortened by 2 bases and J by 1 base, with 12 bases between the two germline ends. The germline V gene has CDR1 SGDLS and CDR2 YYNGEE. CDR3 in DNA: TGTGCCAGCAGCGTCGGTGACGAGGGGAACACTGAAGCTTTCTTT. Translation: CASSVGDEGNTEAFF. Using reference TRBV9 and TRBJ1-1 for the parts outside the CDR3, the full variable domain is DSGVTQTPKHLITATGQRVTLRCSPRSGDLSVYWYQQSLDQGLQFLIQYYNGEERAKGNILERFSAQQFPDLHSELNLSSLELGDSALYFCASSVGDEGNTEAFFGQGTRLTVV.

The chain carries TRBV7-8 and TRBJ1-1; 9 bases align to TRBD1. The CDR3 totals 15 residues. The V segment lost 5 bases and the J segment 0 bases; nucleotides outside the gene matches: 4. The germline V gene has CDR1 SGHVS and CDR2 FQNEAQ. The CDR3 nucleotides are TGTGCCAGCAGCGATGGGACAGGGATGAACACTGAAGCTTTCTTT. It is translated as CASSDGTGMNTEAFF.

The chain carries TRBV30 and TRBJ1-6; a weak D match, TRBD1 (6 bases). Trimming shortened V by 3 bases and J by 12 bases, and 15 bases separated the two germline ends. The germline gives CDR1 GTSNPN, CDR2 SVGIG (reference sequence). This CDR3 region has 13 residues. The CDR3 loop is CAWSIGGRLPLHF. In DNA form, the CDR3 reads TGTGCCTGGAGCATCGGGGGGCGGTTACCCCTCCACTTT. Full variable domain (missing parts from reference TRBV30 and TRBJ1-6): SQTIHQWPATLVQPVGSPLSLECTVEGTSNPNLYWYRQAAGRGLQLLFYSVGIGQISSEVPQNLSASRPQDRQFILSSKKLLLSDSGFYLCAWSIGGRLPLHFGNGTRLTVT.